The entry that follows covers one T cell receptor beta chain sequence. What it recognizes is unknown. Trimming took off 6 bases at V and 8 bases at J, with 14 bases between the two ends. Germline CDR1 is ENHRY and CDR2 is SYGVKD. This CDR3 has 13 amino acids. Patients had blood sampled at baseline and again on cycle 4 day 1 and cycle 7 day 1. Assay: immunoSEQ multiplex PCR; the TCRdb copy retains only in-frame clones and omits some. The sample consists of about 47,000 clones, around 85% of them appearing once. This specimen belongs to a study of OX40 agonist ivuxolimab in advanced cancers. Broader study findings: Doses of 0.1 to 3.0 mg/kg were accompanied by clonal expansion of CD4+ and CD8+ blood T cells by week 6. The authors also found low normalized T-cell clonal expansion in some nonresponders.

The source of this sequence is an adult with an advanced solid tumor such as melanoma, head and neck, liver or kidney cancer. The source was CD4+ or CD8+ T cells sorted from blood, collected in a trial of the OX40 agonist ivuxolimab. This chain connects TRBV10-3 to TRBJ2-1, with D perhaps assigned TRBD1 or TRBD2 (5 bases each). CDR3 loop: CAIRGDVKHEQFF. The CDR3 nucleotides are TGTGCCATCAGGGGGGACGTTAAACATGAGCAGTTCTTC.